This T cell receptor beta chain came from a study of control samples from healthy donors and cancer patients. Measured with immunoSEQ multiplex PCR; TCRdb has only the in-frame clones, and not every one. Of roughly 99,000 clones in the sample, about four fifths are singletons; the top ten hold about 2%. This sequence was found in a man aged 55 to 70 in good health. The sequencing sample was made of blood.

DNA of the CDR3: TGCGCCAGCAGCCCCAGGGTGGGTTCCTCCTACGAGCAGTACTTC. Protein sequence: CASSPRVGSSYEQYF. V usage is TRBV5-1 and J usage is TRBJ2-7, with D possibly being TRBD1 (5 bases). Trimming pared 4 bases from V and 0 bases from J, leaving 14 bases between. Per germline, CDR1 SGHRS and CDR2 YFSETQ. There are 15 residues in the CDR3.